This passage covers 21 T cell receptor beta chains from one sample sequenced in a study of human T cells and chemical hapten exposure. TCRdb analysed the RACE reads with MiXCR anew, one entry per CDR3 protein. The sample lists fewer than 300,000 distinct CDR3 sequences; 7.5% to 8% were seen once. As to time point: pre-sensitization, week 0. The sample's treatment: therapeutic diphenylcyclopropenone sensitization with weekly scalp DPC. Material: whole blood, obtained in connection with sensitization to the hapten diphenylcyclopropenone (DPC). All receptors come from a man aged 18 to 30 with alopecia areata. Some clones in this sample may be carry-over from other donors' samples.

Only a few counts were recorded for this clonotype. The V call is TRBV11-2, the J call TRBJ2-5; D is unclear. Trimming shortened V by 0 bases and J by 4 bases, and 6 bases separated the two germline ends. CDR3 length: 13 residues. Germline assignment: CDR1 SGHAT and CDR2 FQNNGV. The CDR3, as DNA: TGTGCCAGCAGCTTAGATTTCCCAGAGACCCAGTACTTC. This codes for CASSLDFPETQYF. Variable domain in full (rest from reference TRBV11-2 and TRBJ2-5): EAGVAQSPRYKIIEKRQSVAFWCNPISGHATLYWYQQILGQGPKLLIQFQNNGVVDDSQLPKDRFSAERLKGVDSTLKIQPAKLEDSAVYLCASSLDFPETQYFGPGTRLLVL.

This clonotype was recorded at least ten times. V and J are TRBV27 and TRBJ2-5, with D hard to call. Trimming pared 8 bases from V and 6 bases from J, leaving 13 bases between. From germline, CDR1 is MNHEY and CDR2 SMNVEV (reference sequence). The CDR3 runs to 12 residues. The chain's CDR3 is CASGPQAKTQYF. The CDR3 DNA follows: TGTGCCAGCGGCCCCCAAGCTAAGACCCAGTACTTC.

This clonotype was picked up a small number of times. This chain links TRBV6-1 with TRBJ2-3; tentatively, D is TRBD1 or TRBD2 (6 bases each). Trimming stripped 7 bases from V and 3 bases from J, with 11 bases between. CDR3 length: 13 amino acids. Germline CDR1 is MNHNS and CDR2 is SASEGT. CDR3 residues: CASMGGWTDTQYF. The CDR3 DNA reads TGTGCCAGCATGGGGGGCTGGACAGATACGCAGTATTTT.

This clonotype has a handful of counts. The chain employs TRBV25-1 and TRBJ2-1; D is possibly TRBD1 (5 bases). Trimming removed 2 bases at V and 7 bases at J, with 24 bases between. This CDR3 is 18 amino acids long. CDR1 and CDR2 (germline): MGHDK, SYGVNS. CDR3 nucleotides: TGTGCCAGCAGTGAAAATGGCGGAGATTTCATATCAGGGAATGAGCAGTTCTTC. Translation gives CASSENGGDFISGNEQFF.

In this sample, this clonotype turned up a few times. The genes are TRBV10-1 and TRBJ2-3; 7 nucleotides match TRBD1. The CDR3 runs to 13 residues. Germline V gene lookup returns CDR1 WNHNN and CDR2 SYGVQD (reference sequence). Trimming took 6 bases from V and 8 from J; bases not matched to a gene: 8. The CDR3 nucleotides are TGCGCCAGCAGCCTGACAGGGAGTATTACGCAGTATTTT. This gives the protein CASSLTGSITQYF.

At least ten counts were recorded for this clonotype. This chain joins TRBV11-2 and TRBJ2-5, with D perhaps matching TRBD2 (5 bases). CDR3 length equals 14 residues. V lost 1 base and J lost 1, with 7 bases in between. Germline CDR1 reads SGHAT; CDR2 reads FQNNGV. This CDR3 reads CASSLAGLQETQYF. CDR3 coding DNA: TGTGCCAGCAGCTTAGCAGGACTCCAAGAGACCCAGTACTTC.

The rearrangement joins TRBV7-2 to TRBJ2-3, with 7 bases that match TRBD2. The germline V gene encodes CDR1 SGHTA and CDR2 FQGNSA. The trim removed 0 bases at V and 5 bases at J, leaving 8 bases unmatched. The CDR3 has 16 amino acids. The CDR3 protein is CASSLAAGVRRDTQYF. For the CDR3, the DNA is TGTGCCAGCAGCTTAGCGGCGGGGGTGAGGAGAGATACGCAGTATTTT.

The rearrangement links TRBV7-8 to TRBJ2-7; D remains ambiguous. The germline gives CDR1 SGHVS, CDR2 FQNEAQ. V was clipped by 5 bases and J by 6 bases, with 17 bases between them. There are 14 residues in the CDR3. CDR3 DNA sequence: TGTGCCAGCAGCCCACGTAGAAGTCCCGGCGAGCAGTACTTC. The encoded protein is CASSPRRSPGEQYF.

The genes are TRBV12-3 or TRBV12-4 and TRBJ2-5; D not certain. There are 16 residues in the CDR3. The V end lost 6 bases, the J end lost 1 base, and 18 bases lay between the germline ends. CDR3 coding DNA: TGTGCCAGCAGCCTCAGTCCCTCAGTTTTCCAAGAGACCCAGTACTTC. It yields the protein CASSLSPSVFQETQYF.

This clonotype was seen at least ten times. The gene calls are TRBV11-2 and TRBJ2-4, with TRBD1 matching 7 bases. Germline V CDR1 and CDR2: SGHAT, FQNNGV. The V gene end was trimmed by 5 bases and the J gene end by 2 bases; junction bases not matched to a gene: 6. CDR3 length: 15 amino acids. CDR3 sequence reads: CASSLGQSPKNIQYF. In DNA form, the CDR3 reads TGTGCCAGCAGCCTGGGACAGAGCCCCAAAAACATTCAGTACTTC. Full variable domain (missing parts from reference TRBV11-2 and TRBJ2-4): EAGVAQSPRYKIIEKRQSVAFWCNPISGHATLYWYQQILGQGPKLLIQFQNNGVVDDSQLPKDRFSAERLKGVDSTLKIQPAKLEDSAVYLCASSLGQSPKNIQYFGAGTRLSVL.

This clonotype was counted a few times. This chain links TRBV4-3 with TRBJ2-7, with D possibly being TRBD2 (5 bases). CDR1 and CDR2 (germline): LGHNA, YSLEER. This CDR3 contains 13 residues. The ends were cut back, 0 bases at V and 6 bases at J, with 9 bases in the middle. CDR3 DNA sequence: TGCGCCAGCAGCCAAGAGGTAGCGATCGAGCAGTACTTC. It translates to CASSQEVAIEQYF.

This clonotype was seen a few times. This sequence joins TRBV20-1 and TRBJ1-2, with D unresolved. The CDR3 has 13 amino acids. Between the trimmed V and J ends, which lost 5 bases and 8 bases, there was a span of 18 bases. CDR1 DFQATT and CDR2 SNEGSKA come from the germline V gene (reference sequence). CDR3 DNA sequence: TGCAGTGCTCCCACCGCCGGGAGAGGCGGCTACACCTTC. This translates into CSAPTAGRGGYTF.

The chain combines TRBV19 with TRBJ2-4; D not certain. Germline V gene data show CDR1 as LNHDA and CDR2 as SQIVND (reference sequence). V shed 3 bases and J shed 8 bases, with 11 bases lying between them. The CDR3 is 13 residues long. The chain's CDR3 is CASSIMGRDIQYF. The CDR3 bases are TGTGCCAGTAGTATTATGGGAAGGGACATTCAGTACTTC.

In its sample, this clonotype was seen once. The V call is TRBV20-1, the J call TRBJ2-1; the D gene is possibly TRBD1 (6 bases). This CDR3 has 15 amino acids. CDR1 and CDR2 (germline): DFQATT, SNEGSKA (reference sequence). V lost 6 bases, J lost 0 bases, and 15 bases lay in between. The chain's CDR3 is CSATGSGSSYNEQFF. The DNA for the CDR3 is TGCAGTGCAACAGGGTCGGGGAGCTCCTACAATGAGCAGTTCTTC.

In this sample, this clonotype turned up a few times. The chain uses TRBV28 and TRBJ1-1; D possibly corresponds to TRBD1 (5 bases). This CDR3 region has 15 residues. Germline CDR1 MDHEN, CDR2 SYDVKM. V was clipped by 5 bases and J by 8 bases, with 21 bases between them. In DNA, the CDR3 is TGTGCCAGCAGTACACCCCGCGGCCAGGGTAGGGAAGCTTTCTTT. It specifies CASSTPRGQGREAFF. Variable domain in full (rest from reference TRBV28 and TRBJ1-1): DVKVTQSSRYLVKRTGEKVFLECVQDMDHENMFWYRQDPGLGLRLIYFSYDVKMKEKGDIPEGYSVSREKKERFSLILESASTNQTSMYLCASSTPRGQGREAFFGQGTRLTVV.

This clonotype occurred a few times. This sequence joins TRBV5-1 and TRBJ2-3; D ambiguous. The CDR3 has 16 residues. V was trimmed by 3 bases and J by 3 bases, leaving 17 bases between them. The germline gives CDR1 SGHRS, CDR2 YFSETQ. DNA of the CDR3: TGCGCCAGCAGCTGGAATCCCGGCCCACAGACAGATACGCAGTATTTT. This translates into CASSWNPGPQTDTQYF.

The CDR3 DNA reads as TGCAGTGCTAGAGATTTGAGGGGTCCAGATACGCAGTATTTT. It specifies CSARDLRGPDTQYF. The chain couples TRBV20-1 to TRBJ2-3; the D call may be TRBD1 or TRBD2 (5 bases each). CDR1 DFQATT and CDR2 SNEGSKA come from the germline V gene (reference sequence). The CDR3 is 14 residues long. Trimming took 0 bases from V and 4 from J, leaving 11 bases between them.

This clonotype was seen more than once but under ten times. The chain joins TRBV7-9 to TRBJ1-1, with a weak D call TRBD1 (5 bases). The germline CDR1 and CDR2 sequences are SEHNR and FQNEAQ (reference sequence). The CDR3 runs 13 residues. Trimming pared 3 bases from V and 7 bases from J, leaving 12 bases between. CDR3 residues: CASSFILGDEAFF. The CDR3 DNA reads as TGTGCCAGCAGCTTCATACTGGGGGATGAAGCTTTCTTT.

Only a few counts were recorded for this clonotype. The chain has TRBV7-2 and TRBJ2-1; no firm D call. Germline lookup yields CDR1 SGHTA and CDR2 FQGNSA. Trimming cost V 0 bases and J 6 bases, with 9 bases left between them. The CDR3 is 14 amino acids. The CDR3 DNA sequence: TGTGCCAGCAGCTTAGCCACATCACGCAATGAGCAGTTCTTC. It translates to CASSLATSRNEQFF.

This clonotype occurred a few times. This chain links TRBV4-1 with TRBJ1-1; D gene unclear. CDR3 length equals 15 residues. CDR1 MGHRA and CDR2 YSYEKL come from the germline V gene. Trimming removed 5 bases at V and 3 bases at J, with 16 bases between. DNA for the CDR3: TGCGCCAGCAGCTACAACACCATGAGGGACACTGAAGCTTTCTTT. Translated, it gives CASSYNTMRDTEAFF.

This clonotype was detected many times. V and J are TRBV5-1 and TRBJ1-5; the D gene is possibly TRBD1 (5 bases). This CDR3 comprises 14 residues. The ends were cut back, 0 bases at V and 4 bases at J, with 8 bases in the middle. Per the germline V gene, CDR1 is SGHRS and CDR2 is YFSETQ. The CDR3 sequence: CASSLEGVNQPQHF. CDR3 bases: TGCGCCAGCAGCTTGGAAGGGGTTAATCAGCCCCAGCATTTT.